The clone carrying this TCR beta chain was seen a handful of times. Antigen specificity is unknown. The TCR alpha and TCR beta cDNA libraries, bearing sample barcodes and UMIs, were generated by 5'RACE using constant-segment primers. TCRdb passed the 5' RACE reads through MiXCR, listing each CDR3 protein once. There are some 64,000 distinct CDR3 sequences in the sample; 9.3% occur only once, and 1% to 1.4% lies in the top ten. The source of the sample is a study of T-cell memory formation after mild COVID-19. Per the germline V gene, CDR1 is SGHRS and CDR2 is YFSETQ. This CDR3 has 17 residues. V lost 4 bases, J lost 0 bases, and 14 bases lay in between. Broader study findings: Contracting CD4+ clones lay largely in CM and EM, with CD8+ ones residing in EMRA. Some clones that responded were present in memory (sampled pre-infection), which suggests cross-reactive memory joined. Whether day 37 second-wave clones are SARS-CoV-2-specific was not confirmed.

The rearrangement joins TRBV5-1 to TRBJ2-6; D is possibly TRBD1 (6 bases). The sequenced sample was PBMCs or a T cell subset sorted from them (not recorded which). This clonotype was obtained from a man between 18 and 35 years old who had mild COVID-19 (a few samples of this study predate the infection). Cell type and time point are not known. This CDR3 reads CASSRQVTSSGANVLTF. In DNA, the CDR3 is TGCGCCAGCAGCCGACAGGTGACGAGCTCTGGGGCCAACGTCCTGACTTTC.